This T cell receptor (beta chain) was retrieved from a study of cytomegalovirus exposure and HLA in healthy donors. This clone occurred once. The PCR ran on 60 Vbeta and 13 Jbeta primers. Libraries were prepared by immunoSEQ multiplex PCR; TCRdb keeps only in-frame clonotypes and omits some of them. The table has approximately 190,000 clones, more than 75% seen once. The ends lost 6 bases at V and 3 bases at J; junction bases unmatched: 10. The CDR3 is 17 amino acids. The germline V gene encodes CDR1 MDHEN and CDR2 SYDVKM. This clonotype was obtained from a man in his forties in good health and CMV-seropositive. Sequencing was performed on PBMCs. The chain uses TRBV28 and TRBJ2-6; 8 positions agree with TRBD1. The CDR3 sequence is CASRTPTGAFGANVLTF. CDR3 DNA: TGTGCCAGCAGGACCCCGACAGGGGCATTTGGGGCCAACGTCCTGACTTTC. Variable domain in full (rest from reference TRBV28 and TRBJ2-6): DVKVTQSSRYLVKRTGEKVFLECVQDMDHENMFWYRQDPGLGLRLIYFSYDVKMKEKGDIPEGYSVSREKKERFSLILESASTNQTSMYLCASRTPTGAFGANVLTFGAGSRLTVL.